This T cell receptor (beta chain) was profiled in a study of CD8 T cells in ankylosing spondylitis. Notes on the study in general: Reportedly, matched ankylosing spondylitis synovial fluid was significantly enriched for disease-linked clones. Previously reported in reactive arthritis synovial fluid and blood were some of the motif variants. In ankylosing spondylitis blood, a motif of eight highly homologous TCR beta variants appeared characteristic.

From the 5' RACE reads, TCRdb called clonotypes with MiXCR, one entry per CDR3 protein. This table has 750,000 to 850,000 distinct CDR3 sequences, approximately 10% appearing once. Comments on this clonotype: Its antigen is unidentified.

This CDR3 has 18 residues. V was clipped by 4 bases and J by 6 bases; unmatched bases: 19. Germline CDR1 LGHNA, CDR2 YSLEER. This TCR derives from a male donor with ankylosing spondylitis. Sequencing was performed on blood, either unsorted or a sorted T cell fraction (not recorded which). The chain is built from TRBV4-3 and TRBJ2-3, with 7 nucleotides matching TRBD1. CDR3 in amino acids: CASSPSSVVASDRDTQYF. In DNA form, the CDR3 reads TGCGCCAGCAGCCCGAGCTCAGTAGTCGCTTCGGACAGGGATACGCAGTATTTT.